The clone carrying this T cell receptor (beta chain) showed up just a few times. A second PCR, run for about 7 to 11 cycles, used a sample-barcoded 5' primer plus a J-beta primer mix. MiXCR, applied by TCRdb to the 5' RACE reads, yields one record per CDR3 protein. The repertoire holds roughly 800,000 distinct CDR3 sequences, with roughly 26% as singletons. This CDR3 contains 13 residues. The V gene lost 3 bases and the J gene lost 1 base, with 4 bases spanning the gap. This sample is drawn from a study of blood T cells in healthy people across ages. Total RNA was isolated from each sample in quantities of at least 6 micrograms. The sample was also reused in another study, on T cells of mothers and their children. That paper adds: A few healthy Caucasian mothers gave samples, and so did their six children. Related and unrelated pairs show similar thymic shaping of TCR recombination output. The overlap seen between related mothers and children slightly exceeded that of unrelated pairs, though not significantly.

Sequencing input: blood. This chain links TRBV12-3 or TRBV12-4 with TRBJ1-3; D remains ambiguous. This TCR derives from a boy younger than 18 in good health. CDR3 in DNA: TGTGCCAGCAGTTTCAAATCTGGAAACACCATATATTTT. This translates into CASSFKSGNTIYF.